This entry lists 32 T cell receptor beta chains sequenced from one sample in a study of T-cell memory formation after mild COVID-19. One entry per CDR3 protein, called by TCRdb with MiXCR from the 5' RACE reads. The sample shows 150,000 or so distinct CDR3 sequences, more than 14% of them seen only once. Sequenced input: PBMCs or a T cell subset sorted from them (not recorded which). These receptors came from an adult woman who had mild COVID-19 (a few samples of this study predate the infection). Cell type and time point are not known.

This clonotype occurred a few times. This rearrangement joins TRBV30 to TRBJ2-7, with TRBD1 matching 8 bases. The CDR3 spans 18 residues. From germline, CDR1 is GTSNPN and CDR2 SVGIG (reference sequence). Trimming removed 5 bases from V and 0 bases from J; junction bases left unmatched: 18. The CDR3 sequence is CAWEFGGQGAYSSYEQYF. The CDR3 DNA follows: TGTGCCTGGGAGTTTGGAGGGCAGGGGGCTTATAGCTCCTACGAGCAGTACTTC.

The V gene is TRBV7-9, the J gene TRBJ2-3, with 13 bases aligning to TRBD2. Unmatched junction bases numbered 4, after V lost 5 bases and J lost 5 bases. The CDR3 is made up of 15 amino acids. Germline V gives CDR1 SEHNR, CDR2 FQNEAQ (reference sequence). For the CDR3, the DNA is TGTGCCAGCAGCCCTGGACTAGCGGGAGAAGATACGCAGTATTTT. It specifies CASSPGLAGEDTQYF.

This clonotype came up a few times. This chain connects TRBV3-1 to TRBJ2-5; D assignment may be TRBD1 or TRBD2 (5 bases each). Germline assignment: CDR1 LGHDT and CDR2 YNNKEL (reference sequence). V was clipped by 0 bases and J by 0 bases, with 14 bases between them. The CDR3 contains 17 residues. The CDR3 here is CASSQDKGLAYQETQYF. The CDR3 DNA is TGTGCCAGCAGCCAAGATAAGGGGCTAGCCTACCAAGAGACCCAGTACTTC.

This clonotype has only a few counts. J is TRBJ1-5 and V is TRBV5-1, with no clear D. The CDR3 is 14 amino acids. Trimming pared 4 bases from V and 9 bases from J, leaving 17 bases between. Germline lookup yields CDR1 SGHRS and CDR2 YFSETQ. The CDR3 DNA sequence: TGCGCCAGCAGCCGGGAGCCGGGCCTGGGGCCCCAGCATTTT. It is translated as CASSREPGLGPQHF. The variable domain in full, with the rest retrieved from reference TRBV5-1 and TRBJ1-5, is KAGVTQTPRYLIKTRGQQVTLSCSPISGHRSVSWYQQTPGQGLQFLFEYFSETQRNKGNFPGRFSGRQFSNSRSEMNVSTLELGDSALYLCASSREPGLGPQHFGDGTRLSIL.

This chain uses TRBV29-1 with TRBJ1-2, with 10 bases aligning to TRBD1. There are 12 residues in the CDR3. In germline, CDR1 is SQVTM, CDR2 ANQGSEA. The junction had 4 bases not matched to a gene; V was cut back by 8 bases and J by 4 bases. The chain's CDR3 is CSSGTGVYGYTF. The CDR3 DNA follows: TGCAGCTCCGGGACAGGGGTCTATGGCTACACCTTC.

This chain uses TRBV12-3 or TRBV12-4 with TRBJ1-4; no clear D. Trimming left V 6 bases short and J 2 bases short, with 7 bases between. The CDR3 covers 13 residues. The CDR3 loop reads CASRPSTNEKLFF. The CDR3 region has the DNA TGTGCCAGCAGGCCCTCCACTAATGAAAAACTGTTTTTT.

This chain links TRBV12-3 or TRBV12-4 with TRBJ1-6; D uncertain. CDR3 size: 15 residues. V lost 7 bases, J lost 0 bases, and 10 bases lay in between. This chain's CDR3 is CASMKQSSYNSPLHF. DNA for the CDR3: TGTGCCAGCATGAAGCAGAGCTCCTATAATTCACCCCTCCACTTT.

In DNA form, the CDR3 reads TGTGCCAGCAGCCAGGGACTAGCGGGGGTTCCTAGAGAGCAGTACTTC. It yields the protein CASSQGLAGVPREQYF. The V gene is TRBV14, the J gene TRBJ2-7, with 14 bases aligning to TRBD2. Germline trimming cut 3 bases from V and 7 bases from J; bases unmatched to any gene: 8. The germline V gene has CDR1 SGHDN and CDR2 FVKESK. The CDR3 has 16 amino acids.

This clonotype was observed a few times. The rearrangement uses TRBV6-6 and TRBJ1-6; no definite D call. V shed 0 bases and J shed 9 bases, with 6 bases lying between them. Germline V CDR1 and CDR2: MNHNY, SVGAGI (reference sequence). The CDR3 covers 13 residues. CDR3 in DNA: TGTGCCAGCAGTTACTCGGGGTTTTCACCCCTCCACTTT. As protein: CASSYSGFSPLHF.

The chain is built from TRBV6-5 and TRBJ1-1; D is unclear. Deletions cut 0 bases from V and 4 bases from J, with 9 bases between. This CDR3 is built from 14 residues. Germline-derived CDR1 and CDR2 are MNHEY and SVGAGI. Here the CDR3 reads CASSYSFTATEAFF. DNA of the CDR3: TGTGCCAGCAGTTACTCTTTCACGGCCACTGAAGCTTTCTTT.

Only a few counts were recorded for this clonotype. The chain joins TRBV7-9 to TRBJ2-3; D is possibly TRBD1 (5 bases). The CDR3 spans 14 residues. Germline CDR1 is SEHNR and CDR2 is FQNEAQ (reference sequence). V lost 5 bases and J lost 7, with 16 bases in between. CDR3 in DNA: TGTGCCAGCAGCGGTCCCAGTTGGGGCCATACGCAGTATTTT. Translated, it gives CASSGPSWGHTQYF. The complete variable domain, with remaining parts taken from reference TRBV7-9 and TRBJ2-3, reads DTGVSQNPRHKITKRGQNVTFRCDPISEHNRLYWYRQTLGQGPEFLTYFQNEAQLEKSRLLSDRFSAERPKGSFSTLEIQRTEQGDSAMYLCASSGPSWGHTQYFGPGTRLTVL.

The chain combines TRBV19 with TRBJ2-1; TRBD2 matches 8 bases. Looked up from germline, CDR1 is LNHDA and CDR2 is SQIVND (reference sequence). After removal of 5 bases from V and 5 bases from J, the junction contained 8 bases not matched to a gene. The CDR3 is made up of 15 amino acids. For the CDR3, the DNA is TGTGCCAGTAGTTCCCCGGGACTAGGCGACAATGAGCAGTTCTTC. This codes for CASSSPGLGDNEQFF.

This chain joins TRBV7-9 and TRBJ1-6, with 7 nucleotides matching TRBD1. Germline CDR1 SEHNR, CDR2 FQNEAQ (reference sequence). V shed 2 bases and J 10 bases; nucleotides not matched to a gene: 8. This CDR3 spans 15 amino acids. Written as DNA, the CDR3 is TGTGCCAGCAGCTTATCAGGGGGGACTATCTCACCCCTCCACTTT. Translation: CASSLSGGTISPLHF.

Only a few counts were recorded for this clonotype. CDR3 sequence (DNA): TGTGCCAGTAACCGGACGCTTATCTGGAACACTGAAGCTTTCTTT. Protein sequence: CASNRTLIWNTEAFF. The chain combines TRBV19 with TRBJ1-1, with D unresolved. Germline V CDR1 and CDR2: LNHDA, SQIVND (reference sequence). This CDR3 is built from 15 residues. V was pared by 7 bases and J by 1 base, with 16 bases between.

The chain recombines TRBV5-6 with TRBJ1-2; tentatively, D is TRBD1 (6 bases). The CDR3 runs 16 residues. Trimming removed 0 bases from V and 8 bases from J, with 20 bases in between. Germline CDR1 SGHDT, CDR2 YYEEEE. CDR3 nucleotides: TGTGCCAGCAGCTTGGGAGGGCTGGGGGCGCTTCCGGGCTACACCTTC. It is translated as CASSLGGLGALPGYTF.

This clonotype was observed a few times. The V and J genes are TRBV29-1 and TRBJ1-1, with D possibly being TRBD1 (6 bases). Looked up from germline, CDR1 is SQVTM and CDR2 is ANQGSEA. The CDR3 is made up of 13 amino acids. Trimming shortened V by 7 bases and J by 4 bases, and 16 bases separated the two germline ends. The CDR3 DNA follows: TGCAGCGCCTCTCCCCAGGGGCGCACTGAAGCTTTCTTT. Translating it yields CSASPQGRTEAFF.

This clonotype showed up just a few times. The chain uses TRBV27 and TRBJ2-4; possible D gene TRBD1, 6 bases. The CDR3 consists of 15 residues. V dropped 2 bases and J dropped 9 bases, with 17 bases sitting between them. Germline V gene data show CDR1 as MNHEY and CDR2 as SMNVEV (reference sequence). CDR3 residues: CASSLTRDITAIQYF. The CDR3 DNA sequence: TGTGCCAGCAGTTTAACCCGGGACATCACGGCCATTCAGTACTTC.

This clonotype occurred many times. The chain links TRBV10-3 to TRBJ2-5; 7 positions agree with TRBD1. The CDR3 sequence is 14 residues long. CDR1 ENHRY and CDR2 SYGVKD come from the germline V gene. V was pared by 3 bases and J by 5 bases, with 6 bases of the junction left unmatched. CDR3 sequence reads: CAISDATGPETQYF. The CDR3 nucleotides read TGTGCCATCAGTGATGCGACAGGGCCGGAGACCCAGTACTTC.

This chain uses TRBV5-1 with TRBJ2-7; D perhaps matches TRBD2 (6 bases). CDR3 length equals 14 residues. Germline lookup yields CDR1 SGHRS and CDR2 YFSETQ. The V end lost 2 bases, the J end lost 0 bases, and 9 bases lay between the germline ends. The DNA of the CDR3 is TGCGCCAGCAGCTTCAGCGGGCCCTCCTACGAGCAGTACTTC. This sequence encodes CASSFSGPSYEQYF.

CDR3 region: CASSYLGGNGYTF. CDR3 in DNA: TGTGCCAGCAGCTACCTAGGGGGCAATGGCTACACCTTC. The rearrangement links TRBV7-2 to TRBJ1-2, with 7 bases fitting TRBD1. This CDR3 comprises 13 residues. Germline lookup yields CDR1 SGHTA and CDR2 FQGNSA. V was clipped by 4 bases and J by 6 bases; unmatched bases: 5.

This chain connects TRBV5-4 to TRBJ1-4, with D perhaps matching TRBD1 (5 bases). This CDR3 contains 15 residues. Germline CDR1 reads SGHNT; CDR2 reads YYREEE (reference sequence). V was cut by 5 bases and J by 5 bases, with 16 bases left in between. CDR3 sequence: CASSLARGLNEKLFF. CDR3 bases: TGTGCCAGCAGTCTGGCCCGGGGCCTCAATGAAAAACTGTTTTTT.

This clonotype was observed a handful of times. The genes are TRBV15 and TRBJ2-2; the match to TRBD1 covers 7 bases. V lost 0 bases to trimming and J lost 0 bases; unmatched junction nucleotides: 7. This CDR3 has 18 residues. Germline V CDR1 and CDR2: LNHNV, YYDKDF (reference sequence). CDR3 coding DNA: TGTGCCACCAGCAGAGAGAGACAGGGCGTTTCGAACACCGGGGAGCTGTTTTTT. Protein product: CATSRERQGVSNTGELFF. The whole variable domain, filled in from reference TRBV15 and TRBJ2-2, reads DAMVIQNPRYQVTQFGKPVTLSCSQTLNHNVMYWYQQKSSQAPKLLFHYYDKDFNNEADTPDNFQSRRPNTSFCFLDIRSPGLGDTAMYLCATSRERQGVSNTGELFFGEGSRLTVL.

Only a few counts were recorded for this clonotype. The chain has TRBV5-5 and TRBJ2-5; TRBD1 matches 12 bases. CDR3 size: 16 residues. CDR1 and CDR2 from the germline V gene are SGHKS and YYEKEE (reference sequence). V lost 0 bases to trimming and J lost 5 bases; unmatched junction nucleotides: 5. CDR3 in DNA: TGTGCCAGCAGCTTGGCGGGGACAGGGGGCTTGGAGACCCAGTACTTC. Protein: CASSLAGTGGLETQYF.

This sequence joins TRBV11-2 and TRBJ2-7; D is ambiguous. The CDR3 is 14 amino acids. CDR1 SGHAT and CDR2 FQNNGV come from the germline V gene. The ends were cut back, 0 bases at V and 0 bases at J, with 6 bases in the middle. The CDR3 loop reads CASSLDPGSYEQYF. In nucleotides, the CDR3 is TGTGCCAGCAGCTTAGACCCCGGCTCCTACGAGCAGTACTTC. Looking up the rest from reference TRBV11-2 and TRBJ2-7 gives the full variable domain: EAGVAQSPRYKIIEKRQSVAFWCNPISGHATLYWYQQILGQGPKLLIQFQNNGVVDDSQLPKDRFSAERLKGVDSTLKIQPAKLEDSAVYLCASSLDPGSYEQYFGPGTRLTVT.

V and J are TRBV11-2 and TRBJ1-5, with D perhaps TRBD1 (6 bases). CDR1 and CDR2 (germline): SGHAT, FQNNGV. V lost 5 bases and J lost 0, with 17 bases in between. The CDR3 extends over 17 amino acids. The CDR3 DNA reads as TGTGCCAGCAGCCTAGGGGGGGGCAAATATAGCAATCAGCCCCAGCATTTT. This encodes CASSLGGGKYSNQPQHF.

V and J are TRBV5-1 and TRBJ2-5, with 8 bases that match TRBD1. J lost 7 bases, V lost 0 bases, and 8 bases had no gene match. Looked up from germline, CDR1 is SGHRS and CDR2 is YFSETQ. CDR3 length equals 15 residues. Here the CDR3 reads CASSLVAGGMGTQYF. The CDR3 nucleotides are TGCGCCAGCAGCTTGGTGGCAGGGGGCATGGGGACCCAGTACTTC.

This chain joins TRBV19 and TRBJ1-2, with D perhaps TRBD1 (5 bases). Germline V CDR1 and CDR2: LNHDA, SQIVND (reference sequence). Trimming stripped 9 bases from V and 3 bases from J, with 17 bases between. This CDR3 spans 14 amino acids. The CDR3 DNA follows: TGTGCCAGCCTGGGACCTCGAGGGTACTATGGCTACACCTTC. It specifies CASLGPRGYYGYTF.

This clonotype was counted many times. This sequence joins TRBV6-5 and TRBJ2-2; maybe TRBD2 (6 bases). The germline V and J ends were trimmed by 5 bases and 0 bases, with 16 bases remaining between them. From germline, CDR1 is MNHEY and CDR2 SVGAGI. The CDR3 length is 17 residues. CDR3 in amino acids: CASSPPRRLANTGELFF. CDR3 DNA sequence: TGTGCCAGCAGTCCCCCTCGCCGACTAGCGAACACCGGGGAGCTGTTTTTT.

In its sample, this clonotype was seen a few times. This chain links TRBV11-2 with TRBJ2-5; D remains ambiguous. CDR3 length: 14 amino acids. V dropped 0 bases and J dropped 1 base, with 6 bases sitting between them. Germline CDR1 and CDR2: SGHAT and FQNNGV. The CDR3 bases are TGTGCCAGCAGCTTAGACTTCAGCCAAGAGACCCAGTACTTC. This encodes CASSLDFSQETQYF.

V gene TRBV10-3 combines with J gene TRBJ2-3; the match to TRBD2 covers 13 bases. V was pared by 3 bases and J by 3 bases, with 12 bases of the junction left unmatched. There are 19 residues in the CDR3. Germline V gene sequence: CDR1 ENHRY, CDR2 SYGVKD. In DNA, the CDR3 is TGTGCCATCAGTGAACTAGCGGGGGGGCTAAGTGGAGGAACAGATACGCAGTATTTT. It encodes CAISELAGGLSGGTDTQYF.

This clonotype was counted many times. The chain combines TRBV7-9 with TRBJ2-7, with TRBD1 matching over 8 bases. CDR1 SEHNR and CDR2 FQNEAQ come from the germline V gene (reference sequence). Trimming cost V 5 bases and J 3 bases; bases outside gene matches: 6. This CDR3 has 14 amino acids. Here the CDR3 DNA reads TGTGCCAGCAGCCACCGGGACAGGAACTACGAGCAGTACTTC. Protein sequence: CASSHRDRNYEQYF.

The table lists this clonotype with many counts. This rearrangement joins TRBV6-5 to TRBJ2-3; 7 bases are a match to TRBD2. Trimming cost V 7 bases and J 0 bases; bases outside gene matches: 7. CDR1 is MNHEY, CDR2 SVGAGI, per germline. The CDR3 totals 15 residues. The CDR3 sequence is CASTSDGRSTDTQYF. The CDR3 DNA reads as TGTGCCAGCACCTCTGACGGGAGGAGCACAGATACGCAGTATTTT.